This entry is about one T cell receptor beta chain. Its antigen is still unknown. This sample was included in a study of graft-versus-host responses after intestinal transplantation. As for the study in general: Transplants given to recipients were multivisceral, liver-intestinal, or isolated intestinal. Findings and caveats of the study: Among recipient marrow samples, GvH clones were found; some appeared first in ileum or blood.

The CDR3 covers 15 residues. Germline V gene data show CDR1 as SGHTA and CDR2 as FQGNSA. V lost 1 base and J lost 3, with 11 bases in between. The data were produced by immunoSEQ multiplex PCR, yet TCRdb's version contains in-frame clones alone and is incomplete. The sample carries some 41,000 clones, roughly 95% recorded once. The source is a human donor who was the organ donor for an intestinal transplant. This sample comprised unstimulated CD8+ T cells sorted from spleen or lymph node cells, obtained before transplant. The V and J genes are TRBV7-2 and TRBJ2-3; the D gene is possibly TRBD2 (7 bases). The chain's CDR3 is CASSLVGGATDTQYF. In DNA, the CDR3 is TGTGCCAGCAGCTTAGTAGGGGGGGCAACAGATACGCAGTATTTT.